Listed below are T cell receptor beta chains from one sample, sequenced in a study of cytomegalovirus exposure and HLA in healthy donors. Sequenced by immunoSEQ multiplex PCR; TCRdb stores in-frame clones only, minus some. Seen here are about 100,000 clones, 81% observed once, and the top ten hold about 3.9%. The sample comprised PBMCs. These receptors were taken from an older woman in good health and CMV-seropositive. The conserved cysteine and the conserved F or W are not part of the CDR3 here. Fields, in order: J gene, V gene, clone size, CDR3 protein. Clone size is given for some rows only: seen once, a few or many times, or a class if the clone is expanded.

TRBJ2-3 | TRBV19 | few | ASRRVAGEDTQY
TRBJ1-6 | TRBV7-8 | NA | ASSSDRGYSPLH
TRBJ2-1 | TRBV11-2 | NA | ASPGDGSLNEQF
TRBJ2-7 | TRBV6-6 | NA | ASRPDYSGPYEQY
TRBJ2-7 | TRBV7-2 | NA | ASSSGLAGVNEQY
TRBJ2-5 | TRBV7-2 | NA | ASSWTSGRATETQY
TRBJ2-2 | TRBV23-1 | NA | ASSPRQYTGELF
TRBJ1-5 | TRBV6-5 | NA | ASSRQARGPQH
TRBJ2-2 | TRBV7-6 | NA | ASSSRTSGREDGELF
TRBJ1-4 | TRBV18 | NA | ASSPGNTGGEKLF
TRBJ2-3 | TRBV15 | NA | ATSSRQGSGADTQY
TRBJ2-2 | TRBV28 | NA | ASSLLSYGGSNTGELF
TRBJ2-5 | TRBV5-1 | NA | ASSRGQETQY
TRBJ1-5 | TRBV21-1 | NA | ASSPGIALCGNQPQH
TRBJ1-2 | TRBV9 | NA | ASSVAAGEGYGYT
TRBJ2-5 | TRBV7-2 | NA | ASSQGETQY
TRBJ2-4 | TRBV18 | NA | ASSPPGLPPQNIQY
TRBJ2-3 | TRBV21-1 | NA | ASSITGTGIRLGSTTDTQY
TRBJ2-1 | TRBV5-1 | NA | ASSPGSYNEQF
TRBJ2-2 | TRBV5-1 | NA | ASSSGDANTGELF
TRBJ2-3 | TRBV6-1 | NA | ASSESSGGTSGGSTDTQY
TRBJ2-2 | TRBV19 | NA | ASSIAGGSRGPGGELF
TRBJ2-7 | TRBV4-2 | NA | ASSRDRGGYEQY
TRBJ2-7 | TRBV10-3 | few | ATSSPGQKNYEQY
TRBJ2-1 | TRBV11-2 | NA | ASSLGVDRGVDEQF